The 10 T cell receptor beta chains below were found in one sample sequenced in a study of cytomegalovirus exposure and HLA in healthy donors. The PCR was carried out with 60 Vbeta primers and 13 Jbeta primers. TCRdb keeps only in-frame clones here, not all; method: immunoSEQ multiplex PCR. The repertoire holds 150,000 to 200,000 clones, with 75% to 85% as singletons. Sequencing was carried out using PBMCs. All receptors derive from a woman in her late teens or twenties in good health and CMV-seropositive.

The chain is built from TRBV5-1 and TRBJ2-7, with TRBD1 identical over 7 bases. The V gene's germline CDR1 is SGHRS and CDR2 YFSETQ. Trimming took 4 bases from V and 6 from J; bases not matched to a gene: 7. The CDR3 runs 13 residues. In DNA form, the CDR3 reads TGCGCCAGCAGCCCGGGGACAGCGGCCGAGCAGTACTTC. Residues: CASSPGTAAEQYF.

The chain has TRBV7-3 and TRBJ2-1; TRBD2 agrees at 10 bases. Germline trimming cut 5 bases from V and 7 bases from J; bases unmatched to any gene: 5. The CDR3 spans 14 residues. CDR1 is SGHTA and CDR2 is FQGTGA in the germline V gene. The CDR3 here is CASSPLGLANEQFF. The CDR3 nucleotides are TGTGCCAGCAGCCCGCTGGGACTAGCGAATGAGCAGTTCTTC.

This clone was counted between two and nine times. V and J are TRBV11-3 and TRBJ2-3; TRBD2 might be the D (7 bases). V gave up 2 bases and J gave up 4 bases, with 10 bases separating them. The CDR3 runs 14 residues. CDR1 is SGHNT, CDR2 YENEEA, per germline. CDR3 region: CASSLRGGPDTQYF. DNA of the CDR3: TGTGCCAGCAGCTTAAGGGGGGGGCCAGATACGCAGTATTTT.

This sequence joins TRBV15 and TRBJ2-3; TRBD1 matches at 7 bases. The CDR3 sequence is 14 residues long. The junction had 8 bases not matched to a gene; V was cut back by 2 bases and J by 9 bases. Germline V gene sequence: CDR1 LNHNV, CDR2 YYDKDF (reference sequence). CDR3 sequence (DNA): TGTGCCACCAGCAGACCGGAGAGGGGGCAAACGCAGTATTTT. This translates into CATSRPERGQTQYF.

CDR3 DNA sequence: TGTGCCAGCAGCAAAGTGGACAGGACACATAGCAATCAGCCCCAGCATTTT. Translating it yields CASSKVDRTHSNQPQHF. The chain employs TRBV21-1 and TRBJ1-5; the D call of TRBD1 is as the table states it, not checked on the DNA. TRBV21-1 is shown as a pseudogene. The CDR3 loop spans 17 amino acids.

In this sample, this clone turned up once. This chain uses TRBV6-5 with TRBJ2-5; 10 bases are shared with TRBD2. The CDR3 contains 16 residues. V lost 2 bases to trimming and J lost 5 bases; unmatched junction nucleotides: 8. From germline, CDR1 is MNHEY and CDR2 SVGAGI. The CDR3 nucleotides are TGTGCCAGCAGTTACCTTTCCCCACTAGCGGGGGAGACCCAGTACTTC. This encodes CASSYLSPLAGETQYF.

Comment on this clone: At one of its ends the junction is not consistent with the germline gene, which may arise from a read error. V gene TRBV6-5 combines with J gene TRBJ1-6, with D hard to call. The germline CDR1 and CDR2 sequences are MNHEY and SVGAGI. CDR3 length: 15 amino acids. CDR3 sequence: CASSHSKLHNSPLHF. In DNA form, the CDR3 reads TGTGCCAGCAGTCACTCGAAACTGCACAATTCACCCCTCCACTTT.

V is TRBV5-1 and J is TRBJ1-4; D unclear. This CDR3 has 16 amino acids. CDR1 is SGHRS and CDR2 is YFSETQ in the germline V gene. Trimming stripped 0 bases from V and 0 bases from J, with 9 bases between. CDR3 sequence: CASSLVGGATNEKLFF. The CDR3 DNA follows: TGCGCCAGCAGCTTGGTAGGCGGGGCAACTAATGAAAAACTGTTTTTT. The full variable domain, completed using reference TRBV5-1 and TRBJ1-4, is KAGVTQTPRYLIKTRGQQVTLSCSPISGHRSVSWYQQTPGQGLQFLFEYFSETQRNKGNFPGRFSGRQFSNSRSEMNVSTLELGDSALYLCASSLVGGATNEKLFFGSGTQLSVL.

The chain combines TRBV15 with TRBJ2-7; 9 bases match TRBD2. CDR3 size: 14 residues. Trimming cost V 5 bases and J 5 bases; bases outside gene matches: 7. Germline CDR1 and CDR2: LNHNV and YYDKDF (reference sequence). The CDR3 region has the DNA TGTGCCACCAGCCCCACTAGCGGGCGGAACGAGCAGTACTTC. Translating gives CATSPTSGRNEQYF.

This chain joins TRBV20-1 and TRBJ2-2; D call uncertain. CDR1 DFQATT and CDR2 SNEGSKA come from the germline V gene (reference sequence). Trimming stripped 5 bases from V and 10 bases from J, with 11 bases between. The CDR3 has 11 amino acids. The CDR3 DNA is TGCAGTGCTGAAACTCAAGCGGAGCTGTTTTTT. Its protein is CSAETQAELFF.